This T cell receptor beta chain comes out of a study of blood T cell repertoires in COVID-19. Study context: T cells, B-cell-depleted T cells, or PBMCs provided the cDNA or gDNA that served as material.

The sample holds a few counts of this clone. V lost 1 base to trimming and J lost 2 bases; unmatched junction nucleotides: 10. CDR1 is MNHNS and CDR2 is SASEGT in the germline V gene. This CDR3 is 17 amino acids long. In the original workflow: Reference gene primer amplification in the assay estimated nucleated cell counts. This table comes from immunoSEQ multiplex PCR, and its TCRdb copy is limited to in-frame clones, with some not included. The V and J calls and clone size were taken over from that table, and D and trimming were inferred from the DNA. The repertoire includes 60,000 to 70,000 clones, roughly 80% of them detected once, and roughly two fifths sits in the top ten.

This clonotype was sampled from a human donor in a cohort sampled during active COVID-19. The chain has TRBV6-1 and TRBJ1-2, with 7 bases identical to TRBD1. The sequenced material came from peripheral blood. The CDR3 spells CASSEVGGGVGNYGYTF. CDR3 in DNA: TGTGCCAGCAGTGAAGTCGGAGGGGGCGTCGGAAACTATGGCTACACCTTC.